A selection of T cell receptor beta chains follows, all from one sample in a study of patients and donors after allogeneic stem cell transplantation. TCRdb redid the calling of the RT-PCR reads with MiXCR, one entry per CDR3 protein. The sample lists 390,000 or so distinct CDR3 sequences; roughly 17% were seen once. Material: blood, either unsorted or a sorted T cell fraction (not recorded which). The source is a human donor who was either an allogeneic HSCT recipient or a stem cell or donor lymphocyte infusion donor (not recorded which). It is not recorded whose cells these are; they may come from a transplant donor. Both conserved end residues are part of each CDR3. The D gene is left open where the match is weak. Expanded clones get a size class; other rows say once, few or many, or leave the size out.

j_call d_call clone_size v_call cdr3_aa cdr3_nt
TRBJ1-1 TRBD1 . TRBV18 CASSPRRTGGENTEAFF TGTGCCAGCTCACCACGAAGGACAGGGGGCGAGAACACTGAAGCTTTCTTT
TRBJ1-1 . few TRBV5-1 CASSLGSGGAEAFF TGCGCCAGCAGCTTGGGGTCAGGTGGCGCGGAAGCTTTCTTT
TRBJ2-7 TRBD2 few TRBV28 CASSFPSGRAYEQYF TGTGCCAGCAGTTTCCCGAGCGGGAGGGCCTACGAGCAGTACTTC
TRBJ2-2 . few TRBV5-1 CASTLRLGGAGELFF TGCGCCAGCACCCTAAGGCTAGGGGGAGCCGGGGAGCTGTTTTTT
TRBJ2-1 TRBD1 . TRBV19 CTSRSPQGWWGNEQFF TGTACCAGTAGGTCCCCACAGGGGTGGTGGGGCAATGAGCAGTTCTTC
TRBJ2-1 TRBD1 few TRBV5-1 CASSAGQGNYNEQFF TGCGCCAGCAGCGCGGGACAGGGTAACTACAATGAGCAGTTCTTC
TRBJ2-2 TRBD2 . TRBV7-3 CASSLTAGVGELFF TGTGCCAGCAGCTTAACGGCGGGAGTAGGGGAGCTGTTTTTT
TRBJ1-1 . . TRBV29-1 CSGRQLNTEAFF TGCAGCGGGCGGCAACTGAACACTGAAGCTTTCTTT
TRBJ2-1 TRBD1 . TRBV20-1 CSAETGTAYNEQFF TGCAGTGCTGAGACCGGGACAGCCTACAATGAGCAGTTCTTC
TRBJ1-5 . few TRBV12-3/TRBV12-4 CASSYYAGSNQPQHF TGTGCCAGCAGCTACTACGCCGGGAGCAATCAGCCCCAGCATTTT
TRBJ2-7 . . TRBV12-5 CASGLGWEQYF TGTGCTAGTGGTTTGGGCTGGGAGCAGTACTTC
TRBJ2-3 . . TRBV2 CASSELASHTQYF TGTGCCAGCAGTGAATTGGCAAGTCATACGCAGTATTTT
TRBJ2-7 TRBD1 . TRBV4-1 CASSQEDRADEQYF TGCGCCAGCAGCCAAGAAGACAGGGCGGACGAGCAGTACTTC
TRBJ1-5 . . TRBV20-1 CSARREKGNQPQHF TGCAGTGCTAGGAGGGAAAAAGGCAATCAGCCCCAGCATTTT
TRBJ2-3 TRBD2 . TRBV4-2 CASSHDYASGGPGDTQYF TGTGCCAGCAGCCATGACTACGCCAGCGGGGGGCCGGGAGATACGCAGTATTTT
TRBJ1-5 . few TRBV19 CASSGNLPNQPQHF TGTGCCAGTAGTGGGAATTTGCCGAATCAGCCCCAGCATTTT
TRBJ2-6 TRBD1 . TRBV25-1 CASSDRRQGAPGANVLTF TGTGCCAGCAGTGATCGGCGACAGGGGGCGCCTGGGGCCAACGTCCTGACTTTC
TRBJ1-2 . many TRBV4-1 CASSQGSGENYGYTF TGCGCCAGCAGCCAAGGGTCCGGAGAAAACTATGGCTACACCTTC
TRBJ2-1 TRBD2 few TRBV12-3/TRBV12-4 CASSNGASGNNEQFF TGTGCCAGCAGTAATGGGGCTAGCGGGAACAATGAGCAGTTCTTC
TRBJ1-5 . few TRBV14 CASSQDLRGPQHF TGTGCCAGCAGCCAAGATCTAAGGGGTCCCCAGCATTTT
TRBJ2-7 TRBD1 . TRBV7-8 CASSPPTGGSYEQYF TGTGCCAGCAGCCCCCCGACAGGGGGCTCCTACGAGCAGTACTTC
TRBJ2-1 TRBD2 . TRBV6-1 CASSRRRASGDSYNEQFF TGTGCCAGCAGTCGCCGGAGGGCTAGCGGTGACTCCTACAATGAGCAGTTCTTC
TRBJ1-5 TRBD1 . TRBV5-6 CASSLARQGPQHF TGTGCCAGCAGCTTGGCTCGACAGGGGCCCCAGCATTTT
TRBJ2-3 . . TRBV28 CASSLFVNTDTQYF TGTGCCAGCAGTTTATTCGTGAACACAGATACGCAGTATTTT
TRBJ2-2 . . TRBV6-1 CASSNVTANTGELFF TGTGCCAGCAGTAACGTCACAGCGAACACCGGGGAGCTGTTTTTT
TRBJ2-7 TRBD2 . TRBV5-1 CASSLEASGFMQYF TGCGCCAGCAGCTTGGAGGCTAGCGGCTTCATGCAGTACTTC
TRBJ2-7 . . TRBV3-1 CASSQGQAVGYEQYF TGTGCCAGCAGCCAAGGACAAGCAGTGGGGTACGAGCAGTACTTC
TRBJ2-2 TRBD1 few TRBV7-9 CASSRRDRGDTGELFF TGTGCCAGCAGCAGACGGGACAGGGGAGACACCGGGGAGCTGTTTTTT
TRBJ1-6 . . TRBV18 CASSHKSSYNSPLHF TGTGCCAGCTCTCACAAGAGCTCCTATAATTCACCCCTCCACTTT
TRBJ2-7 TRBD1 few TRBV6-1 CASSRAGTGGPYEQYF TGTGCCAGCAGTAGAGCCGGGACAGGGGGCCCCTACGAGCAGTACTTC
TRBJ2-1 TRBD1 . TRBV3-1 CASSHGQGFEQFF TGTGCCAGCAGCCACGGACAGGGATTTGAGCAGTTCTTC
TRBJ2-3 . . TRBV7-3 CASSQQGLTQYF TGTGCCAGCAGCCAACAGGGACTCACGCAGTATTTT